The 6 T cell receptor beta chains reported below all come from one sample, sequenced in a study of blood T cell repertoires in COVID-19. Sequencing used immunoSEQ multiplex PCR; TCRdb keeps in-frame clones, though not all of them. The profile shows around 140,000 clones, over 75% of them singletons. Sequencing input: PBMCs or T cells enriched from blood (not recorded which). The source of these receptors is a woman aged 45-60 years who had recovered from COVID-19.

The V gene is TRBV10-3, the J gene TRBJ2-1; D not certain. Germline CDR1 and CDR2: ENHRY and SYGVKD. The CDR3 sequence is 13 residues long. Trimming took 2 bases from V and 7 from J, leaving 9 bases between them. CDR3 amino acids: CAISETGANEQFF. The CDR3 DNA is TGTGCCATCAGTGAGACTGGAGCAAATGAGCAGTTCTTC.

This rearrangement joins TRBV13 to TRBJ2-4, with 12 positions matching TRBD2. The CDR3 has 20 residues. Germline trimming cut 5 bases from V and 0 bases from J; bases unmatched to any gene: 14. Germline V CDR1 and CDR2: PRHDT, FYEKMQ (reference sequence). The CDR3 bases are TGTGCCAGCAGCCAGCAGCGGGGGACTAGCGGGCTTGAAGCCAAAAACATTCAGTACTTC. Translation: CASSQQRGTSGLEAKNIQYF.

The chain links TRBV28 to TRBJ1-5; D is possibly TRBD1 (5 bases). Germline CDR1 is MDHEN and CDR2 is SYDVKM. Trimming shortened V by 5 bases and J by 4 bases, and 6 bases separated the two germline ends. The CDR3 length is 12 residues. CDR3 sequence (DNA): TGTGCCAGCAGTGCAGGGAATCAGCCCCAGCATTTT. The encoded protein is CASSAGNQPQHF.

The chain employs TRBV6-1 and TRBJ2-7, with 8 bases aligning to TRBD1. With 2 bases clipped from V and 3 bases from J, the junction kept 12 bases outside the gene matches. The length of the CDR3 is 17 residues. Germline CDR1 and CDR2: MNHNS and SASEGT. The CDR3 region has the DNA TGTGCCAGCAGTGAAATCGGGACAGGCACCGGCGGCTACGAGCAGTACTTC. This gives the protein CASSEIGTGTGGYEQYF.

This chain uses TRBV6-2 or TRBV6-3 with TRBJ2-7, with 7 bases that match TRBD2. V gave up 6 bases and J gave up 3 bases; unmatched junction bases: 14. The V gene's germline CDR1 is MNHEY and CDR2 SVGEGT. The CDR3 runs 16 residues. CDR3 coding DNA: TGTGCCAGCAGCGCCGACCGGGACTACCACAACTACGAGCAGTACTTC. It codes for CASSADRDYHNYEQYF.

J is TRBJ1-5 and V is TRBV7-8; D unresolved. The CDR3 totals 17 residues. Trimming pared 0 bases from V and 3 bases from J, leaving 15 bases between. Germline values: CDR1 SGHVS, CDR2 FQNEAQ. The CDR3 loop is CASSLAGRVGVNQPQHF. The DNA for the CDR3 is TGTGCCAGCAGCTTAGCGGGTCGGGTAGGTGTCAATCAGCCCCAGCATTTT.